One and the same sample provided the 19 T cell receptor beta chains below, sequenced in a study of CD8 T cells in ankylosing spondylitis. Study results and limitations: One TCR beta motif, made up of about 8 highly homologous variants, appeared characteristic of ankylosing spondylitis blood.

Via MiXCR, TCRdb re-called the 5' RACE reads, giving one row per CDR3 protein. The sample lists around 890,000 distinct CDR3 sequences; 12% were seen once. No antigens are known for them. The sequenced sample was blood, either unsorted or a sorted T cell fraction (not recorded which). These receptors were taken from a male donor with ankylosing spondylitis.

This rearrangement joins TRBV11-2 to TRBJ1-1, with D maybe TRBD1 (5 bases). The V end lost 6 bases, the J end lost 1 base, and 21 bases lay between the germline ends. Per germline, CDR1 SGHAT and CDR2 FQNNGV. This CDR3 comprises 17 residues. The DNA of the CDR3 is TGTGCCAGCAGTTTCGCCTGGGGGGGAGACTGGAACACTGAAGCTTTCTTT. Amino acids: CASSFAWGGDWNTEAFF.

This clonotype was detected only a few times. The gene calls are TRBV11-2 and TRBJ2-7; D remains ambiguous. The germline V gene encodes CDR1 SGHAT and CDR2 FQNNGV. The V end was cut by 1 base, the J end by 2 bases, with 15 bases between. The CDR3 totals 16 residues. CDR3 bases: TGTGCCAGCAGCTTAGTTATCACGTCCTATCCCTACGAGCAGTACTTC. It specifies CASSLVITSYPYEQYF.

This clonotype was picked up many times. V gene TRBV5-1 combines with J gene TRBJ2-3, with 13 bases aligning to TRBD2. CDR1 is SGHRS and CDR2 is YFSETQ in the germline V gene. The ends lost 4 bases at V and 2 bases at J; junction bases unmatched: 4. The CDR3 has 16 residues. The CDR3 DNA reads as TGCGCCAGCAGCCCGGGACTAGCGGGAATCACAGATACGCAGTATTTT. Its translation: CASSPGLAGITDTQYF.

This clonotype was observed a handful of times. This rearrangement joins TRBV28 to TRBJ1-5; maybe TRBD1 (6 bases). CDR1 MDHEN and CDR2 SYDVKM come from the germline V gene. The length of the CDR3 is 16 residues. V was pared by 1 base and J by 2 bases, with 12 bases between. The CDR3 region has the DNA TGTGCCAGCAGTTTATTCCTGGGGGCCGGCAATCAGCCCCAGCATTTT. Amino acid sequence: CASSLFLGAGNQPQHF.

This clonotype was observed at least ten times. The chain couples TRBV5-1 to TRBJ2-7; 11 positions agree with TRBD2. V lost 1 base, J lost 7 bases, and 4 bases stayed unmatched. Germline CDR1 and CDR2: SGHRS and YFSETQ. The CDR3 loop spans 14 amino acids. The CDR3 sequence: CASSLIAGGGEQYF. CDR3 nucleotides: TGCGCCAGCAGCTTGATAGCGGGAGGGGGTGAGCAGTACTTC.

V usage is TRBV11-2 and J usage is TRBJ2-5, with TRBD2 as a possible D gene (5 bases). This CDR3 is built from 14 residues. The ends were cut back, 5 bases at V and 5 bases at J, with 15 bases in the middle. Germline CDR1 SGHAT, CDR2 FQNNGV. CDR3 in DNA: TGTGCCAGCAGCCCCCACGCCGGCGGGGAGACCCAGTACTTC. Translation gives CASSPHAGGETQYF.

This clonotype was recorded a few times. The chain couples TRBV6-1 to TRBJ1-1, with unresolved D. The CDR3 covers 14 residues. Per the germline V gene, CDR1 is MNHNS and CDR2 is SASEGT. V lost 7 bases to trimming and J lost 1 base, with 13 bases between them. DNA for the CDR3: TGTGCCAGCATCCCCCCGGTGAAGAACACTGAAGCTTTCTTT. It is translated as CASIPPVKNTEAFF.

This clonotype was seen a handful of times. CDR3 DNA sequence: TGCGCCAGCAGCTCCCTGGGACAGAGCTCTGGAAACACCATATATTTT. The encoded protein is CASSSLGQSSGNTIYF. This chain links TRBV5-1 with TRBJ1-3, with TRBD1 matching over 7 bases. V was pared by 3 bases and J by 0 bases, with 6 bases of the junction left unmatched. The length of the CDR3 is 16 residues. Germline-derived CDR1 and CDR2 are SGHRS and YFSETQ.

This clonotype occurred a few times. The CDR3 DNA is TGTGCCAGCAGCTTACAGGGATGGACCTATGGCTACACCTTC. Residues: CASSLQGWTYGYTF. This sequence joins TRBV7-8 and TRBJ1-2, with TRBD1 as a possible D gene (5 bases). V lost 2 bases to trimming and J lost 4 bases, with 11 bases between them. This CDR3 spans 14 amino acids. The V gene's germline CDR1 is SGHVS and CDR2 FQNEAQ.

This clonotype was observed a few times. A much larger clonotype is one base distant, so this may be a read error. The J gene is TRBJ2-1, the V gene TRBV7-2, with 7 bases fitting TRBD2. Germline V gene data show CDR1 as SGHTA and CDR2 as FQGNSA. The CDR3 has 16 residues. V dropped 0 bases and J dropped 2; count of bases not matched to a gene: 4. Written as DNA, the CDR3 is TGTGCCAGCAGCTTAGCGCTAGCGGCGGCCTACAATGAGCAGTTCTTC. Translating it yields CASSLALAAAYNEQFF. The full variable domain, its missing parts supplied by reference TRBV7-2 and TRBJ2-1, is GAGVSQSPSNKVTEKGKDVELRCDPISGHTALYWYRQSLGQGLEFLIYFQGNSAPDKSGLPSDRFSAERTGGSVSTLTIQRTQQEDSAVYLCASSLALAAAYNEQFFGPGTRLTVL.

This clonotype has a handful of counts. This chain's CDR3 is CASSLTAASGVSYEQYF. CDR3 coding DNA: TGTGCCAGCAGCTTGACAGCCGCTAGCGGGGTCTCCTACGAGCAGTACTTC. This chain links TRBV5-6 with TRBJ2-7; 9 nucleotides align to TRBD2. Germline V gene sequence: CDR1 SGHDT, CDR2 YYEEEE. This CDR3 region has 17 residues. The junction had 8 bases not matched to a gene; V was cut back by 1 base and J by 0 bases.

This clonotype was picked up a small number of times. The chain is built from TRBV5-1 and TRBJ2-1; D is possibly TRBD1 (5 bases). V was shortened by 2 bases and J by 6 bases, with 15 bases between the two germline ends. There are 15 residues in the CDR3. Germline V gives CDR1 SGHRS, CDR2 YFSETQ. CDR3 in amino acids: CASSLQTVSANEQFF. The CDR3 DNA reads as TGCGCCAGCAGCTTACAGACAGTCAGCGCCAATGAGCAGTTCTTC.

This clonotype turned up a few times. V gene TRBV5-5 combines with J gene TRBJ2-3, with D possibly TRBD2 on 6 matching bases. The germline gives CDR1 SGHKS, CDR2 YYEKEE (reference sequence). The CDR3 loop spans 14 amino acids. V lost 0 bases and J lost 5, with 10 bases in between. The CDR3 sequence is CASSLGLGRDTQYF. The CDR3 nucleotides read TGTGCCAGCAGCTTGGGACTAGGAAGAGATACGCAGTATTTT.

A few counts support this clonotype. The J gene is TRBJ2-1, the V gene TRBV3-1, with 11 bases fitting TRBD1. Looked up from germline, CDR1 is LGHDT and CDR2 is YNNKEL (reference sequence). This CDR3 contains 16 residues. The V segment lost 6 bases and the J segment 9 bases; nucleotides outside the gene matches: 13. The CDR3 DNA reads as TGTGCCAGCAGGCAGGGCCGGGACAGGGGGTATAGTGAGCAGTTCTTC. The encoded protein is CASRQGRDRGYSEQFF.

This clonotype was observed a handful of times. The chain is built from TRBV6-2 or TRBV6-3 and TRBJ2-7; D possibly matches TRBD1 or TRBD2 (6 bases each). The CDR3 covers 15 residues. In germline, CDR1 is MNHEY, CDR2 SVGEGT. Trimming cost V 6 bases and J 2 bases, with 17 bases left between them. The CDR3 protein is CASSRGHVSTYEQYF. The CDR3 DNA sequence: TGTGCCAGCAGCCGGGGGCATGTTTCAACCTACGAGCAGTACTTC.

CDR3 nucleotide sequence: TGTGCCAGCAGTTTAAGGCAGGGCTCCACCGGGGAGCTGTTTTTT. It yields the protein CASSLRQGSTGELFF. The chain couples TRBV27 to TRBJ2-2; possible D gene TRBD1, 5 bases. Trimming left V 2 bases short and J 4 bases short, with 11 bases between. This CDR3 has 15 residues. Looked up from germline, CDR1 is MNHEY and CDR2 is SMNVEV (reference sequence).

This clonotype was detected a few times. V is TRBV20-1 and J is TRBJ1-2, with 8 bases lining up with TRBD1. Germline-derived CDR1 and CDR2 are DFQATT and SNEGSKA (reference sequence). V shed 5 bases, J shed 6 bases, and the junction held 5 bases outside the gene matches. This CDR3 contains 12 residues. CDR3 nucleotide sequence: TGCAGTGCTGCGGACAGGGTTAATGGCTACACCTTC. This translates into CSAADRVNGYTF.

This clonotype was detected ten times or more. As DNA, the CDR3 is TGTGCCACCAGTGGGGGACAGGTCTCCTACAATGAGCAGTTCTTC. The encoded protein is CATSGGQVSYNEQFF. This rearrangement joins TRBV24-1 to TRBJ2-1, with 8 bases matching TRBD1. V was clipped by 5 bases and J by 0 bases; unmatched bases: 2. This CDR3 contains 15 residues. Germline V gene sequence: CDR1 KGHDR, CDR2 SFDVKD.

This clonotype appeared a few times. The rearrangement joins TRBV20-1 to TRBJ2-7; 7 bases line up with TRBD1. CDR3 length: 13 amino acids. CDR1 is DFQATT, CDR2 SNEGSKA, per germline (reference sequence). The CDR3 region has the DNA TGCAGCGTTCAGGGACAGTTCTCCTACGAGCAGTACTTC. It specifies CSVQGQFSYEQYF.